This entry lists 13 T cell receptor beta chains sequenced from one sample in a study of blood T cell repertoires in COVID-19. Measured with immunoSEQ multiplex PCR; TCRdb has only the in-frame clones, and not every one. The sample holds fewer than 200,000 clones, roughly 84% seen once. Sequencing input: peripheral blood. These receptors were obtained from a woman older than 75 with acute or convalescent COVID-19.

This chain's CDR3 is CATRTQGWANTGELFF. The DNA for the CDR3 is TGTGCCACCCGAACTCAGGGTTGGGCGAACACCGGGGAGCTGTTTTTT. The V call is TRBV7-9, the J call TRBJ2-2; TRBD1 is a possible D gene (5 bases). CDR3 length: 16 amino acids. V lost 10 bases and J 0 bases, leaving 18 bases between the germline ends. Germline V gene sequence: CDR1 SEHNR, CDR2 FQNEAQ (reference sequence).

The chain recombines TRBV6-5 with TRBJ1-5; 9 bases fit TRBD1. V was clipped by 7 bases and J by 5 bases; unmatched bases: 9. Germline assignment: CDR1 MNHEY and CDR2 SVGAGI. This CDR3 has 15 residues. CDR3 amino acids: CASMRDRDPDQPQHF. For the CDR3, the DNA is TGTGCCAGCATGAGGGACAGGGATCCCGATCAGCCCCAGCATTTT.

The CDR3 DNA reads TGCAGCGTTGACCCCTTGGGACAGGGATATGGCTACACCTTC. Residues: CSVDPLGQGYGYTF. This chain joins TRBV29-1 and TRBJ1-2; 9 nucleotides match TRBD1. Per germline, CDR1 SQVTM and CDR2 ANQGSEA. Trimming took 3 bases from V and 5 from J; bases not matched to a gene: 7. The CDR3 loop spans 14 amino acids.

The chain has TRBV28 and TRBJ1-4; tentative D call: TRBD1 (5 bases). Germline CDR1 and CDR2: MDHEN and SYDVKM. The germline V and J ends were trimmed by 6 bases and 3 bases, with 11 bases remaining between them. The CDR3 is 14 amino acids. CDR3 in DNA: TGTGCCAGCAGCCAGCCGGGGGCTAATGAAAAACTGTTTTTT. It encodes CASSQPGANEKLFF.

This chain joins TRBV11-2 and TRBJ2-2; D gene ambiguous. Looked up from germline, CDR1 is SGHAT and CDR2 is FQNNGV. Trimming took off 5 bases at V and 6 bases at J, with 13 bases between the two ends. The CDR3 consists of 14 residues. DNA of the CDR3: TGTGCCAGCAGCCCCCACGGGTATGCCGGGGAGCTGTTTTTT. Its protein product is CASSPHGYAGELFF. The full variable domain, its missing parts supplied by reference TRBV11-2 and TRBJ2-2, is EAGVAQSPRYKIIEKRQSVAFWCNPISGHATLYWYQQILGQGPKLLIQFQNNGVVDDSQLPKDRFSAERLKGVDSTLKIQPAKLEDSAVYLCASSPHGYAGELFFGEGSRLTVL.

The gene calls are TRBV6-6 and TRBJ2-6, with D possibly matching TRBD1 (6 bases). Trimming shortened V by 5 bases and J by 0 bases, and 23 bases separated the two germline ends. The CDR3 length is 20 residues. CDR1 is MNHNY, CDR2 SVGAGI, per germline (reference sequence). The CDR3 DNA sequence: TGTGCCAGCAGTCAACAAGACAGGTGGCTTCCTTACTCTGGGGCCAACGTCCTGACTTTC. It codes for CASSQQDRWLPYSGANVLTF.

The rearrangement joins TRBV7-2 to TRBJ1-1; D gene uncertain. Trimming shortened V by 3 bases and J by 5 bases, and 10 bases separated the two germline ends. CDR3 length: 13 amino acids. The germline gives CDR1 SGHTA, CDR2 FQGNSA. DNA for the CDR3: TGTGCCAGCAGCTTTAATCCGAGGACTGAAGCTTTCTTT. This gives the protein CASSFNPRTEAFF.

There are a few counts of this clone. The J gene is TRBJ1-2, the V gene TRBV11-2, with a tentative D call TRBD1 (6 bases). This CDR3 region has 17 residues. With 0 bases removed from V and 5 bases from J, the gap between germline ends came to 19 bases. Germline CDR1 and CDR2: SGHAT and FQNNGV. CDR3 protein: CASSLDRGGGDTYGYTF. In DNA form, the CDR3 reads TGTGCCAGCAGCTTAGATCGCGGAGGGGGGGATACTTATGGCTACACCTTC.

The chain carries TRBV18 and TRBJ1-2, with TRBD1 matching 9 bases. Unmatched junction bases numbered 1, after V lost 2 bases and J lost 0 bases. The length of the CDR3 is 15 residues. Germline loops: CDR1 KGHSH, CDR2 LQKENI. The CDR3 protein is CASSPGTGTNYGYTF. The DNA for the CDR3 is TGTGCCAGCTCACCAGGGACAGGGACTAACTATGGCTACACCTTC.

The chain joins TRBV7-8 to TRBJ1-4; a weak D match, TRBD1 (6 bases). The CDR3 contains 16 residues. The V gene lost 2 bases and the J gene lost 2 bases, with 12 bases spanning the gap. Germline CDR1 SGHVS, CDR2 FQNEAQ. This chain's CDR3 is CASSLLAGATNEKLFF. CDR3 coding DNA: TGTGCCAGCAGCTTACTAGCAGGGGCCACTAATGAAAAACTGTTTTTT.

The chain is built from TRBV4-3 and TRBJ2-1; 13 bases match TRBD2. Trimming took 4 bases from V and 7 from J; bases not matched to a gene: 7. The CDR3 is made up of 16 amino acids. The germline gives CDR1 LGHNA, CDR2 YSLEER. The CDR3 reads CASSPILAGGRNEQFF. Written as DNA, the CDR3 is TGCGCCAGCAGCCCGATACTAGCGGGGGGGCGTAATGAGCAGTTCTTC.

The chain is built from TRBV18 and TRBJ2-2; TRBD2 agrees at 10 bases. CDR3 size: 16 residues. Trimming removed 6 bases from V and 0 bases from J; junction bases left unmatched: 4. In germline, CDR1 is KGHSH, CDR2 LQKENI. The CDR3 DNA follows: TGTGCCAGCTCGCCGACTAGCGGGTCGAACACCGGGGAGCTGTTTTTT. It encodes CASSPTSGSNTGELFF.

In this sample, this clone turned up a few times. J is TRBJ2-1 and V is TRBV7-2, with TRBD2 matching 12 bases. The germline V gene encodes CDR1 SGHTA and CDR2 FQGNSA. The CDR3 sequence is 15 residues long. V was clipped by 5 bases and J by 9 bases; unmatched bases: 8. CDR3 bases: TGTGCCAGCAGCCTACCTAGCGGGAGGGCACGTGAGCAGTTCTTC. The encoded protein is CASSLPSGRAREQFF.